The T cell receptor (beta chain) described here comes from a study of cytomegalovirus exposure and HLA in healthy donors. General study results and limits: Within a later analysis, the majority of CMV-associated TCR beta chains appeared HLA-restricted.

On this clone itself: Its matching antigen is unknown.

Primers for the PCR totalled 60 Vbeta and 13 Jbeta. Profiling relied on immunoSEQ multiplex PCR, and the TCRdb table lists in-frame clones only, not all of them. This sample carries about 150,000 clones, 65% to 70% of them seen once, and the ten largest clones take about 1.5%. This CDR3 has 17 amino acids. Germline trimming cut 2 bases from V and 0 bases from J; bases unmatched to any gene: 6. Germline-derived CDR1 and CDR2 are KGHSH and LQKENI. The sequence was obtained from a human donor in good health. Sample: PBMCs. The V gene is TRBV18, the J gene TRBJ2-7, with 11 bases identical to TRBD2. The DNA for the CDR3 is TGTGCCAGCTCACCAGGACTAGCGGGTCCGAGCTCCTACGAGCAGTACTTC. Residues: CASSPGLAGPSSYEQYF.